This T cell receptor beta chain was sequenced during a study of STAT5B mutations in CD4+ large granular lymphocyte leukemia. In the study overall: The CDR3 'QG' motif was associated with a particular HLA allele among healthy donors.

Germline V gives CDR1 SGHTA, CDR2 FQGNSA. V was trimmed by 1 base and J by 7 bases, leaving 8 bases between them. The CDR3 runs 13 residues. To note about this clone: Its antigen is not identified.

Study results and limitations: Data were not HLA-matched across samples. Compared with healthy controls (2/35), patient top clones favored TRBV06 (8/27).

Per the study methods: Lowest detectable productive clonotype frequency was 2.59 x 10-5. Clones were sequenced by immunoSEQ multiplex PCR, and TCRdb holds only the in-frame ones, with some missing. D and trimming were read from the DNA, whereas the V and J calls and clone size are those reported in that table. The sample holds some 34,000 clones; approximately 74% are singletons and the top ten take 0.29%. The clonotype comes from a human donor in good health. The material sequenced was CD4+ T cells from blood buffy coats. This chain links TRBV7-2 with TRBJ2-1; D is ambiguous. The CDR3 DNA follows: TGTGCCAGCAGCTTAGTTATAGGGAATGAGCAGTTCTTC. Encoded protein: CASSLVIGNEQFF.